These 2 T cell receptor beta chains came from one sample sequenced in a study of T cell responses to AZD1222 COVID-19 vaccine. Clones were read by immunoSEQ multiplex PCR, and TCRdb kept only the in-frame ones, dropping some. Among 180,000 or so clones, about 88% were seen once, and the ten largest hold 25% to 30%. The specimen comprised peripheral blood, sampled 28 days after the second AZD1222 dose. Receptors originate from an adult who received the AZD1222 COVID-19 vaccine.

V gene TRBV28 combines with J gene TRBJ2-7; maybe TRBD1 (6 bases). CDR1 and CDR2 from the germline V gene are MDHEN and SYDVKM. The CDR3 spans 13 residues. The V and J ends lost 3 bases and 4 bases respectively, with 10 bases between them. This CDR3 reads CASSFGGSYEQYF. Here the CDR3 DNA reads TGTGCCAGCAGTTTTGGGGGCTCGTACGAGCAGTACTTC. The variable domain in full, completed from reference TRBV28 and TRBJ2-7, reads DVKVTQSSRYLVKRTGEKVFLECVQDMDHENMFWYRQDPGLGLRLIYFSYDVKMKEKGDIPEGYSVSREKKERFSLILESASTNQTSMYLCASSFGGSYEQYFGPGTRLTVT.

This chain joins TRBV6-2 or TRBV6-3 and TRBJ1-2; TRBD1 matches 7 bases. Germline loops: CDR1 MNHEY, CDR2 SVGEGT. The CDR3 contains 16 residues. The trim removed 4 bases at V and 0 bases at J, leaving 8 bases unmatched. The CDR3 loop is CASSFPPGTANYGYTF. CDR3 DNA: TGTGCCAGCAGTTTTCCACCCGGGACAGCTAACTATGGCTACACCTTC.